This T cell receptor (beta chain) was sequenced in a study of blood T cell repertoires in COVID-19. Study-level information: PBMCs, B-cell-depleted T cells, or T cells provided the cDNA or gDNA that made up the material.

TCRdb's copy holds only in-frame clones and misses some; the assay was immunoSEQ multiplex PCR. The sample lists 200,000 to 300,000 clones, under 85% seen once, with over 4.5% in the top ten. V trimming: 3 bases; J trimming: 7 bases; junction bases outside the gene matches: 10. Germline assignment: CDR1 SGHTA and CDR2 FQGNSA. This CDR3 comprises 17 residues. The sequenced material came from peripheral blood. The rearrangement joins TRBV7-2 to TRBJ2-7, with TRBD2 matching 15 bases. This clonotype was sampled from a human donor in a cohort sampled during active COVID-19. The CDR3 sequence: CASSFTSGTSGRREQYF. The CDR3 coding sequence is TGTGCCAGCAGCTTTACGTCCGGGACTAGCGGGAGGAGGGAGCAGTACTTC.